This passage covers 5 T cell receptor beta chains from one sample sequenced in a study of CD8+CD57+ T cells in acquired aplastic anemia. The TCR beta profiling, which covered VDJ combination and CDR3 sequence, was carried out using genomic DNA as the template. TCRdb independently ran MiXCR on the reads; one entry per CDR3 protein. This table holds 180,000 or so distinct CDR3 sequences, approximately 49% found once. The sequenced material came from sorted CD4+, CD8+, or CD8+CD57+ T cells (not recorded which) from PBMCs. These receptor sequences come from a human donor in good health.

The chain joins TRBV29-1 to TRBJ1-1; D is possibly TRBD1 (5 bases). The CDR3 totals 14 residues. V was shortened by 6 bases and J by 2 bases, with 16 bases between the two germline ends. Looked up from germline, CDR1 is SQVTM and CDR2 is ANQGSEA. CDR3 sequence reads: CSVRWGDFNTEAFF. DNA for the CDR3: TGCAGCGTGCGTTGGGGGGACTTCAACACTGAAGCTTTCTTT.

This rearrangement joins TRBV11-2 to TRBJ2-1, with 9 bases matching TRBD2. The CDR3 has 14 residues. Germline assignment: CDR1 SGHAT and CDR2 FQNNGV. The J segment lost 6 bases and the V segment lost 4 bases, leaving 4 bases of the junction unmatched. The CDR3 DNA sequence: TGTGCCAGCAGCTCAAGCGGGGGGCGCAATGAGCAGTTCTTC. Translating gives CASSSSGGRNEQFF. Full variable domain (remainder filled in from reference TRBV11-2 and TRBJ2-1): EAGVAQSPRYKIIEKRQSVAFWCNPISGHATLYWYQQILGQGPKLLIQFQNNGVVDDSQLPKDRFSAERLKGVDSTLKIQPAKLEDSAVYLCASSSSGGRNEQFFGPGTRLTVL.

The V gene is TRBV2, the J gene TRBJ2-5; D remains ambiguous. Trimming cost V 7 bases and J 4 bases, with 7 bases left between them. The CDR3 loop spans 11 amino acids. Germline-derived CDR1 and CDR2 are SNHLY and FYNNEI. CDR3 in DNA: TGTGCCAGCACCGACCGAGAGACCCAGTACTTC. Translation gives CASTDRETQYF.

This clonotype was recorded a few times. This chain connects TRBV10-3 to TRBJ1-1; a possible D gene is TRBD1 (5 bases). The CDR3 is made up of 15 amino acids. V shed 2 bases and J shed 3 bases, with 13 bases lying between them. Per the germline V gene, CDR1 is ENHRY and CDR2 is SYGVKD. The CDR3 coding sequence is TGTGCCATCAGTGAGCTCGGGGGTGGGTACACTGAAGCTTTCTTT. Its translation is CAISELGGGYTEAFF.

This clonotype appeared once. This chain joins TRBV19 and TRBJ1-1, with D hard to call. Per germline, CDR1 LNHDA and CDR2 SQIVND (reference sequence). The length of the CDR3 is 13 residues. Trimming took off 6 bases at V and 5 bases at J, with 13 bases between the two ends. The CDR3 DNA reads as TGTGCCAGTAGACGGAGGTCAAGGACTGAAGCTTTCTTT. The encoded protein is CASRRRSRTEAFF.